This T cell receptor beta chain comes out of a study of early T cells in non-severe SARS-CoV-2 infection. This clonotype was found a few times. Using its own MiXCR run on the 5' RACE reads, TCRdb lists one record per CDR3 protein. Here the sample spans tens of thousands of distinct CDR3 sequences, roughly an eighth being singletons. The sequence was obtained from an adult who was a healthcare worker with PCR-confirmed SARS-CoV-2 infection or an uninfected control (not recorded which). Sequencing was done on a sample of whole blood.

The CDR3 reads CASSPGLVSNEQFF. The DNA for the CDR3 is TGTGCCAGCAGTCCCGGACTAGTTAGCAATGAGCAGTTCTTC. The chain couples TRBV6-5 to TRBJ2-1, with 7 bases identical to TRBD2. The CDR3 runs 14 residues. V gave up 5 bases and J gave up 6 bases; unmatched junction bases: 7. Germline-derived CDR1 and CDR2 are MNHEY and SVGAGI.